These T cell receptor beta chains were read from a single sample in a study of blood T cell repertoires in COVID-19. Sequencing was performed with immunoSEQ multiplex PCR; in TCRdb, only in-frame clones are kept and a portion is missing. The sample includes about 40,000 clones, about four fifths of them seen just once. Sequenced sample: peripheral blood. These receptor sequences come from a woman aged 55 to 70 with acute or convalescent COVID-19. CDR3s include the opening cysteine and the closing phenylalanine or tryptophan. A D gene is named only where the DNA matches it firmly. Clone sizes are given selectively: once, few, many, or a class where the clone is expanded.

TRBV7-2	TRBJ1-1	-	16	-	CASSPSWDRGLTEAFF	TGTGCCAGCAGCCCTTCCTGGGATAGGGGCCTCACTGAAGCTTTCTTT
TRBV18	TRBJ2-1	once	15	-	CASSPQGGPYNEQFF	TGTGCCAGCTCTCCACAGGGGGGGCCCTACAATGAGCAGTTCTTC
TRBV18	TRBJ1-2	-	14	TRBD1	CASSPGQTVYGYTF	TGTGCCAGCTCACCGGGACAGACCGTCTATGGCTACACCTTC
TRBV6-5	TRBJ1-2	-	14	-	CASSYVSGVDGYTF	TGTGCCAGCAGTTACGTTTCAGGGGTGGATGGCTACACCTTC
TRBV30	TRBJ2-3	-	13	-	CAWTIRRADTQYF	TGTGCCTGGACGATCCGGAGGGCAGATACGCAGTATTTT
TRBV5-1	TRBJ2-7	-	16	-	CASSLRSGRSSYEQYF	TGCGCCAGCAGCTTGAGGAGCGGTAGGAGCTCCTACGAGCAGTACTTC
TRBV5-5	TRBJ2-7	-	14	-	CASSPEGVSYEQYF	TGTGCCAGCAGCCCGGAAGGGGTTTCCTACGAGCAGTACTTC
TRBV2	TRBJ1-1	-	12	-	CASGPRGSEAFF	TGTGCCAGCGGTCCTCGGGGTTCTGAAGCTTTCTTT
TRBV10-3	TRBJ2-2	-	14	TRBD1	CAISVTGDPGELFF	TGTGCCATCAGTGTTACAGGGGACCCCGGGGAGCTGTTTTTT
TRBV7-9	TRBJ1-4	-	12	-	CASSSGNEKLFF	TGTGCCAGCAGCTCGGGTAATGAAAAACTGTTTTTT
TRBV29-1	TRBJ1-2	-	12	-	CSVVQGPYGYTF	TGCAGCGTGGTACAGGGACCCTATGGCTACACCTTC
TRBV9	TRBJ1-6	-	15	-	CASSGVGGLNSPLHF	TGTGCCAGCAGCGGCGTGGGGGGGTTGAATTCACCCCTCCACTTT
TRBV3-1/TRBV3-2	TRBJ1-3	-	16	-	CASSHGLKTSGNTIYF	TGTGCCAGCAGCCACGGTTTGAAAACCTCTGGAAACACCATATATTTT
TRBV7-9	TRBJ2-7	-	16	-	CASSLGRGGIRYEQYF	TGTGCCAGCAGCTTAGGTCGCGGGGGCATCCGCTACGAGCAGTACTTC
TRBV4-1	TRBJ2-1	-	15	TRBD2	CASSQEELAGDEQFF	TGCGCCAGCAGCCAAGAAGAACTAGCGGGGGACGAGCAGTTCTTC
TRBV11-2	TRBJ1-6	-	16	TRBD1	CASSADRASGNSPLHF	TGTGCCAGCAGCGCGGACAGGGCCTCGGGTAATTCACCCCTCCACTTT
TRBV7-9	TRBJ1-5	-	12	-	CASSEGNQPQHF	TGTGCCAGCAGCGAGGGAAACCAGCCCCAGCATTTT
TRBV5-1	TRBJ1-1	-	14	-	CASSLNAGESEAFF	TGCGCCAGCAGCTTGAACGCCGGAGAATCTGAAGCTTTCTTT
TRBV5-4	TRBJ2-7	-	15	-	CASSLVPSKEYEQYF	TGTGCCAGCAGCTTGGTCCCTAGCAAGGAATACGAGCAGTACTTC
TRBV11-3	TRBJ2-1	-	15	-	CASSKGTGDYNEQFF	TGTGCCAGCAGCAAGGGTACGGGGGACTACAATGAGCAGTTCTTC
TRBV2	TRBJ1-5	-	17	-	CASDLGLARSRNQPQHF	TGTGCCAGTGATTTGGGACTCGCCCGGTCTCGCAATCAGCCCCAGCATTTT
TRBV7-2	TRBJ1-1	-	14	TRBD1	CASGKQGLGTEAFF	TGTGCCAGCGGGAAACAGGGGTTGGGCACTGAAGCTTTCTTT
TRBV27	TRBJ2-2	-	15	-	CASSFFGGGAGELFF	TGTGCCAGCAGTTTCTTTGGTGGTGGAGCCGGGGAGCTGTTTTTT
TRBV21-1	TRBJ1-5	-	20	-	CANKLRDRGREKHSNQPQHF	TGTGCCAACAAGCTGCGCGACAGGGGGCGCGAAAAACATAGCAATCAGCCCCAGCATTTT
TRBV9	TRBJ2-2	few	17	TRBD2	CASSGTSGYWNTGELFF	TGTGCCAGCAGCGGGACTAGCGGATATTGGAACACCGGGGAGCTGTTTTTT
TRBV15	TRBJ2-1	-	17	TRBD2	CATSRAGTQRGILGQFF	TGTGCCACCAGCAGAGCCGGTACACAGCGGGGGATCCTAGGGCAGTTCTTC
TRBV7-2	TRBJ1-4	-	17	-	CASSSLLGQITNEKLFF	TGTGCCAGCAGCTCGTTACTCGGACAGATAACTAATGAAAAACTGTTTTTT
TRBV7-9	TRBJ1-2	-	14	-	CASSLEQSPNGYTF	TGTGCCAGCAGCTTAGAACAATCCCCGAATGGCTACACCTTC
TRBV6-5	TRBJ1-2	-	13	TRBD1	CASRGTAYYGYTF	TGTGCCAGCAGGGGGACAGCTTACTATGGCTACACCTTC
TRBV7-8	TRBJ2-5	few	12	-	CASSLWQETQYF	TGTGCCAGCAGCTTATGGCAGGAGACCCAGTACTTC
TRBV19	TRBJ2-1	-	15	TRBD1	CASSTLGQGWNEQFF	TGTGCCAGTAGTACCCTAGGACAGGGGTGGAATGAGCAGTTCTTC
TRBV19	TRBJ2-2	few	16	-	CASRGGFLENTGELFF	-
TRBV7-3	TRBJ2-3	-	16	-	CASSLMGLASTDTQYF	TGTGCCAGCAGCTTAATGGGTCTAGCTAGCACAGATACGCAGTATTTT
TRBV4-2	TRBJ2-3	-	14	TRBD2	CASSQGGRTDTQYF	TGTGCCAGCAGCCAAGGCGGGAGAACAGATACGCAGTATTTT
TRBV4-2	TRBJ2-1	-	19	-	CASSQRISWGGQAPNEQFF	TGTGCCAGCAGCCAAAGGATTTCCTGGGGGGGACAGGCACCCAATGAGCAGTTCTTC
TRBV11-1	TRBJ1-6	-	16	TRBD1	CASSSRTGRPNSPLHF	TGTGCCAGCAGCAGTCGGACAGGGCGACCGAATTCACCCCTCCACTTT
TRBV30	TRBJ1-2	few	15	-	CAWSVRTVNNYGYTF	TGTGCCTGGAGTGTACGGACAGTTAATAACTATGGCTACACCTTC
TRBV29-1	TRBJ2-1	-	15	-	CSAVHRKMGYNEQFF	TGCAGCGCGGTCCACAGGAAAATGGGTTACAATGAGCAGTTCTTC
TRBV13	TRBJ2-3	-	15	TRBD2	CASISGVIRGDTQYF	TGTGCCAGCATTAGCGGGGTCATTAGGGGCGATACGCAGTATTTT
TRBV19	TRBJ2-1	-	15	TRBD2	CASTGGTSGNAEQFF	TGTGCCAGTACCGGTGGGACTAGCGGGAATGCTGAGCAGTTCTTC
TRBV7-3	TRBJ2-7	-	12	-	CASSAPGGEQYF	TGTGCCAGCAGCGCACCAGGTGGCGAGCAGTACTTC
TRBV18	TRBJ2-3	-	16	TRBD1	CASSPRGRGQIDTQYF	TGTGCCAGCTCACCCCGGGGCAGGGGGCAAATAGATACGCAGTATTTT